This TCR beta chain stems from a study of blood T cell repertoires in COVID-19. In this sample, this clone turned up many times. Sequenced by immunoSEQ multiplex PCR; TCRdb stores in-frame clones only, minus some. The sample consists of 100,000 or so clones, about 85% of them appearing once. Source material: peripheral blood. This clonotype was obtained from a man between 45 and 60 years old with acute or convalescent COVID-19.

The CDR3 DNA reads as TGTGCCAGCTCGAAGGGACTCACCGTCGAGCAGTACTTC. This gives the protein CASSKGLTVEQYF. The rearrangement links TRBV2 to TRBJ2-7, with D perhaps matching TRBD2 (6 bases). The CDR3 has 13 residues. Germline CDR1 SNHLY, CDR2 FYNNEI. Deletions cut 8 bases from V and 6 bases from J, with 17 bases between.